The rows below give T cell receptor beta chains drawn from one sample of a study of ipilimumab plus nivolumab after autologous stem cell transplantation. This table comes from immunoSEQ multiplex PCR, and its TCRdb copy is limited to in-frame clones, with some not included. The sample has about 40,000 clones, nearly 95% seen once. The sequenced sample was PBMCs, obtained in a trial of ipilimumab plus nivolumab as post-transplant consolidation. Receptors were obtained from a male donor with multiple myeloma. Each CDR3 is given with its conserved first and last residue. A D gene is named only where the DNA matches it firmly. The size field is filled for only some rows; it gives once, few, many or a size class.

CDR3 DNA: TGTGCCAGTAGTATCAAGCGGGAGAACGAGCAGTACTTC
CDR3 protein: CASSIKRENEQYF
clone size: NA
D gene: TRBD2
J gene: TRBJ2-7
V gene: TRBV19

CDR3 DNA: TGTGCCAGCAGTGACTCGGGCGGGAGGGCCAGGATAGATGAGCAGTTCTTC
CDR3 protein: CASSDSGGRARIDEQFF
clone size: NA
D gene: TRBD2
J gene: TRBJ2-1
V gene: TRBV6-4

CDR3 DNA: TGTGCCAGCAGCGCGGGGCTTGGTTCCTACAATGAGCAGTTCTTC
CDR3 protein: CASSAGLGSYNEQFF
clone size: NA
D gene: NA
J gene: TRBJ2-1
V gene: TRBV7-2

CDR3 DNA: TGTGCCAGCAGCTTGAAAGGGGTCGAAGCTTTCTTT
CDR3 protein: CASSLKGVEAFF
clone size: NA
D gene: NA
J gene: TRBJ1-1
V gene: TRBV5-8

CDR3 DNA: TGTGCCAGCAGCCCGAGCGGGCGGAGCACAGATACGCAGTATTTT
CDR3 protein: CASSPSGRSTDTQYF
clone size: NA
D gene: NA
J gene: TRBJ2-3
V gene: TRBV7-6

CDR3 DNA: TGTGCCAGCAGCTTGGGAAGCGGGAGGGTGACATACAATGAGCAGTTCTTC
CDR3 protein: CASSLGSGRVTYNEQFF
clone size: NA
D gene: TRBD2
J gene: TRBJ2-1
V gene: TRBV5-4

CDR3 DNA: TGCGCCAGCAGTGAACAGGCTTCCCCCGATAGCAATCAGCCCCAGCATTTT
CDR3 protein: CASSEQASPDSNQPQHF
clone size: NA
D gene: NA
J gene: TRBJ1-5
V gene: TRBV10-1

CDR3 DNA: TGCGCCAGCAGCCCCATAGCGGGAGGGCGGGACGGGGAGCTGTTTTTT
CDR3 protein: CASSPIAGGRDGELFF
clone size: NA
D gene: TRBD2
J gene: TRBJ2-2
V gene: TRBV4-3

CDR3 DNA: TGCGCCAGCAGCTTGGTCCATGGTGAAGCTTTCTTT
CDR3 protein: CASSLVHGEAFF
clone size: NA
D gene: NA
J gene: TRBJ1-1
V gene: TRBV5-1

CDR3 DNA: TGTGCCAGTAGCCGGACAGGGGAAGAGACCCAGTACTTC
CDR3 protein: CASSRTGEETQYF
clone size: NA
D gene: TRBD1
J gene: TRBJ2-5
V gene: TRBV19

CDR3 DNA: TGTGCCAGCAGCGGCCGGACGGCTGGAAACACCATATATTTT
CDR3 protein: CASSGRTAGNTIYF
clone size: NA
D gene: NA
J gene: TRBJ1-3
V gene: TRBV9

CDR3 DNA: TGTGCCAGCAGCCGCCAACTAACAGATACGCAGTATTTT
CDR3 protein: CASSRQLTDTQYF
clone size: once
D gene: NA
J gene: TRBJ2-3
V gene: TRBV7-2

CDR3 DNA: TGCGCCAGCAGCTGGCGTGGGGTGAGAGGATCCTACGAGCAGTACTTC
CDR3 protein: CASSWRGVRGSYEQYF
clone size: NA
D gene: NA
J gene: TRBJ2-7
V gene: TRBV5-1

CDR3 DNA: TGTGCCAGCAGCTTGCAGGGTTTTAGTGGCTACACCTTC
CDR3 protein: CASSLQGFSGYTF
clone size: NA
D gene: NA
J gene: TRBJ1-2
V gene: TRBV5-6

CDR3 DNA: TGTGCCAGCAGCACCGGGGACAGGCTAAGCTCCTACAATGAGCAGTTCTTC
CDR3 protein: CASSTGDRLSSYNEQFF
clone size: NA
D gene: TRBD1
J gene: TRBJ2-1
V gene: TRBV11-3

CDR3 DNA: TGCGCCAGCAGTGAGTCCCCCCGGTTGGGACAGTATATGACTGGGGCCAACGTCCTGACTTTC
CDR3 protein: CASSESPRLGQYMTGANVLTF
clone size: NA
D gene: TRBD1
J gene: TRBJ2-6
V gene: TRBV10-2

CDR3 DNA: TGTGCCAGCAGCGTAAACGGGAACACCGGGGAGCTGTTTTTT
CDR3 protein: CASSVNGNTGELFF
clone size: NA
D gene: NA
J gene: TRBJ2-2
V gene: TRBV9

CDR3 DNA: TGTGCCAGCAGATTAGGGGGAAAAAGGGGAAACACCATATATTTT
CDR3 protein: CASRLGGKRGNTIYF
clone size: NA
D gene: NA
J gene: TRBJ1-3
V gene: TRBV6-5

CDR3 DNA: TGTGCCAGCCGTTTAAGGGCGGGGTTTATTGAAAAACTGTTTTTT
CDR3 protein: CASRLRAGFIEKLFF
clone size: NA
D gene: NA
J gene: TRBJ1-4
V gene: TRBV6-7

CDR3 DNA: TGTGCCAGTAGTATGATCGAGACAGTTACCTACAATGAGCAGTTCTTC
CDR3 protein: CASSMIETVTYNEQFF
clone size: NA
D gene: NA
J gene: TRBJ2-1
V gene: TRBV19

CDR3 DNA: TGTGCCTCTGTTGAGGGGGCCACCTACGAGCAGTACTTC
CDR3 protein: CASVEGATYEQYF
clone size: NA
D gene: TRBD1
J gene: TRBJ2-7
V gene: TRBV28

CDR3 DNA: TGCAGCGTTGTAATGTGGGTTACCTACGAGCAGTACTTC
CDR3 protein: CSVVMWVTYEQYF
clone size: NA
D gene: NA
J gene: TRBJ2-7
V gene: TRBV29-1

CDR3 DNA: TGTGCCAGCAGCTCCATGGACATTCAGTACTTC
CDR3 protein: CASSSMDIQYF
clone size: NA
D gene: NA
J gene: TRBJ2-4
V gene: TRBV7-9

CDR3 DNA: TGTGCCAGCAGTCATATCCCGAGCTATGGCTACACCTTC
CDR3 protein: CASSHIPSYGYTF
clone size: few
D gene: NA
J gene: TRBJ1-2
V gene: TRBV27

CDR3 DNA: TGCGCCAGCAGCCAAGGATGGACAGGGGTTTCACCCCTCCACTTT
CDR3 protein: CASSQGWTGVSPLHF
clone size: NA
D gene: TRBD1
J gene: TRBJ1-6
V gene: TRBV4-3

CDR3 DNA: TGTGCCAGCAGCGTGGTTCCTAACTATGGCTACACCTTC
CDR3 protein: CASSVVPNYGYTF
clone size: NA
D gene: NA
J gene: TRBJ1-2
V gene: TRBV9

CDR3 DNA: TGTGCCAGCAGCTTAGCCCTAGCGGGATACTTAGAGACCCAGTACTTC
CDR3 protein: CASSLALAGYLETQYF
clone size: NA
D gene: TRBD2
J gene: TRBJ2-5
V gene: TRBV7-2

CDR3 DNA: TGCGCCAGCAGCTTCGGGGATAGCACAGATACGCAGTATTTT
CDR3 protein: CASSFGDSTDTQYF
clone size: NA
D gene: NA
J gene: TRBJ2-3
V gene: TRBV5-1

CDR3 DNA: TGTGCCAGCAGCCCAGCACTCGACAGTCGTGGAAACACCATATATTTT
CDR3 protein: CASSPALDSRGNTIYF
clone size: NA
D gene: NA
J gene: TRBJ1-3
V gene: TRBV5-4

CDR3 DNA: TGTGCCAGCAGCCCCCTTATGATTGCTCAAGAGACCCAGTACTTC
CDR3 protein: CASSPLMIAQETQYF
clone size: NA
D gene: NA
J gene: TRBJ2-5
V gene: TRBV14

CDR3 DNA: TGCGCCAGCAGCTTCACCAGGGAGTCCGGCACAGATACGCAGTATTTT
CDR3 protein: CASSFTRESGTDTQYF
clone size: NA
D gene: NA
J gene: TRBJ2-3
V gene: TRBV5-1

CDR3 DNA: TGTGCCATCAGTGAGCGGGGCCCAGATACGCAGTATTTT
CDR3 protein: CAISERGPDTQYF
clone size: NA
D gene: NA
J gene: TRBJ2-3
V gene: TRBV10-3

CDR3 DNA: TGTGCCAGCAGCTTAGTAACACAGAACACTGAAGCTTTCTTT
CDR3 protein: CASSLVTQNTEAFF
clone size: NA
D gene: NA
J gene: TRBJ1-1
V gene: TRBV5-6

CDR3 DNA: TGCGCCAGCAGCCAAGGGGGGCTCACAGGGGGTTACAATGAGCAGTTCTTC
CDR3 protein: CASSQGGLTGGYNEQFF
clone size: once
D gene: TRBD1
J gene: TRBJ2-1
V gene: TRBV4-1

CDR3 DNA: TGTGCCAGTACCTGGACAGGGAACACTGAAGCTTTCTTT
CDR3 protein: CASTWTGNTEAFF
clone size: once
D gene: TRBD1
J gene: TRBJ1-1
V gene: TRBV19

CDR3 DNA: TGTGCCAGCTCACCCTCTGCCTACGAGCAGTACTTC
CDR3 protein: CASSPSAYEQYF
clone size: NA
D gene: NA
J gene: TRBJ2-7
V gene: TRBV18

CDR3 DNA: TGTGCCAGTAGTATGGGACTGAGGTCCGGGGAGCTGTTTTTT
CDR3 protein: CASSMGLRSGELFF
clone size: NA
D gene: NA
J gene: TRBJ2-2
V gene: TRBV19

CDR3 DNA: TGTGCCAGCAGTTTACGCCTTACTGCGGGAGGTCCCATCTCCTACGAGCAGTACTTC
CDR3 protein: CASSLRLTAGGPISYEQYF
clone size: NA
D gene: TRBD2
J gene: TRBJ2-7
V gene: TRBV28

CDR3 DNA: TGTGCCAGCAGTCCACGGGGGGCGTCCTACAATGAGCAGTTCTTC
CDR3 protein: CASSPRGASYNEQFF
clone size: NA
D gene: NA
J gene: TRBJ2-1
V gene: TRBV27

CDR3 DNA: TGTGCCAGCAGACGCCGGGACAGGAGCAATTCACCCCTCCACTTT
CDR3 protein: CASRRRDRSNSPLHF
clone size: NA
D gene: TRBD1
J gene: TRBJ1-6
V gene: TRBV28

CDR3 DNA: TGCGCCAGCAGCCAAGGGAGACAGACTAACTATGGCTACACCTTC
CDR3 protein: CASSQGRQTNYGYTF
clone size: NA
D gene: NA
J gene: TRBJ1-2
V gene: TRBV4-3

CDR3 DNA: TGTGCCAGTAGTAAGACTCCGTTAGCGGGGGACTACGAGCAGTACTTC
CDR3 protein: CASSKTPLAGDYEQYF
clone size: NA
D gene: TRBD2
J gene: TRBJ2-7
V gene: TRBV19

CDR3 DNA: TGCGCCAGCAGCTCGGTCTCCACAGGGGGTATCAACTATGGCTACACCTTC
CDR3 protein: CASSSVSTGGINYGYTF
clone size: NA
D gene: TRBD1
J gene: TRBJ1-2
V gene: TRBV5-1

CDR3 DNA: TGTGCCAGCACCCGAGGGGTTAGCACAGATACGCAGTATTTT
CDR3 protein: CASTRGVSTDTQYF
clone size: NA
D gene: NA
J gene: TRBJ2-3
V gene: TRBV6-1

CDR3 DNA: TGTGCCAGCAGCTCGTTGACAGGGCCCCCGGGAGACGAGCAGTACTTC
CDR3 protein: CASSSLTGPPGDEQYF
clone size: once
D gene: NA
J gene: TRBJ2-7
V gene: TRBV7-8

CDR3 DNA: TGTGCCAGCAGATTTACTCAAGGAGGGCGAGAAAAACTGTTTTTT
CDR3 protein: CASRFTQGGREKLFF
clone size: NA
D gene: NA
J gene: TRBJ1-4
V gene: TRBV6-5

CDR3 DNA: TGTGCCAGTACCTCTGGGGCCAACGTCCTGACTTTC
CDR3 protein: CASTSGANVLTF
clone size: NA
D gene: NA
J gene: TRBJ2-6
V gene: TRBV28

CDR3 DNA: TGTGCCAGCAGCTTAGTTTACGGGGAAGAGACCCAGTACTTC
CDR3 protein: CASSLVYGEETQYF
clone size: NA
D gene: NA
J gene: TRBJ2-5
V gene: TRBV7-8

CDR3 DNA: TGTGCCAGCGCAAACGCAGGAATAGGAAACACCATATATTTT
CDR3 protein: CASANAGIGNTIYF
clone size: NA
D gene: NA
J gene: TRBJ1-3
V gene: TRBV28

CDR3 DNA: TGTGCCAGCAGTTACTCCCCAGGGAACACCATATATTTT
CDR3 protein: CASSYSPGNTIYF
clone size: NA
D gene: NA
J gene: TRBJ1-3
V gene: TRBV6-6

CDR3 DNA: TGTGCCAGCAGCGGTTTAGCGGGGGGCAATAATGAGCAGTTCTTC
CDR3 protein: CASSGLAGGNNEQFF
clone size: once
D gene: TRBD2
J gene: TRBJ2-1
V gene: TRBV9

CDR3 DNA: TGTGCCAGCAGTTTGGATTTGCGGGTTGGGACAGGGAAGGACGGGGAGCTGTTTTTT
CDR3 protein: CASSLDLRVGTGKDGELFF
clone size: NA
D gene: TRBD1
J gene: TRBJ2-2
V gene: TRBV28

CDR3 DNA: TGTGCCAGCAGTCGGACAGGGGTCGGCGAAGCTTTCTTT
CDR3 protein: CASSRTGVGEAFF
clone size: NA
D gene: TRBD1
J gene: TRBJ1-1
V gene: TRBV6-1

CDR3 DNA: TGTGCCAGCAGCCCGACAGGGGACCTCTATGGCTACACCTTC
CDR3 protein: CASSPTGDLYGYTF
clone size: NA
D gene: TRBD1
J gene: TRBJ1-2
V gene: TRBV28